These T cell receptor beta chains were read from a single sample in a study of cytomegalovirus exposure and HLA in healthy donors. TCRdb's copy holds only in-frame clones and misses some; the assay was immunoSEQ multiplex PCR. The sample consists of approximately 170,000 clones, 75% to 90% of them appearing once. Material for sequencing was PBMCs. The receptors come from a human donor in good health. Both conserved end residues are part of each CDR3. Fields, in order: V gene, J gene, D gene, CDR3 protein. D genes are given only for firm matches.

TRBV4-3	TRBJ1-4	.	CASSQFLGVLGSTNEKLFF
TRBV4-3	TRBJ1-2	TRBD1	CASSQTTGTGGGYTF
TRBV6-5	TRBJ2-1	.	CASGTRLHEQFF
TRBV2	TRBJ2-1	TRBD2	CASRAGTSGGGSYNEQFF
TRBV13	TRBJ2-7	.	CASRGTSTHYEQYF
TRBV6-1	TRBJ1-1	.	CASSERGAGTEAFF
TRBV5-4	TRBJ1-2	.	CASRTTGTTSSGYTF
TRBV20-1	TRBJ2-7	.	CSATGSYEQYF
TRBV14	TRBJ2-7	TRBD1	CASSPQDRDECKFHYEQYF
TRBV25-1	TRBJ2-5	TRBD1	CASSATSGQGWRETQYF
TRBV4-3	TRBJ1-6	.	CASSQVSIRGNSPLHF
TRBV7-9	TRBJ2-2	TRBD1	CASSSLTGENPGELFF
TRBV7-9	TRBJ1-6	TRBD1	CASNLNRDRGVGDSPLHF
TRBV5-1	TRBJ1-6	TRBD1	CASSSDTGDSPLHF
TRBV5-4	TRBJ1-4	.	CASSLEQGHEKLFF
TRBV7-9	TRBJ2-1	.	CASSPRVSGDEQFF
TRBV6-1	TRBJ2-3	TRBD1	CASSEGQGTADTQYF
TRBV29-1	TRBJ1-2	.	CSVVVDRGYGYTF
TRBV5-4	TRBJ2-5	.	CASSPAAGRETQYF
TRBV7-7	TRBJ2-1	TRBD1	CASSKGQGYNEQFF
TRBV6-5	TRBJ1-2	TRBD1	CASSYSKGQGASGYTF
TRBV28	TRBJ1-2	.	CASSPPGGRGYTF
TRBV4-3	TRBJ1-2	.	CASSQVAGYYGYTF
TRBV5-4	TRBJ1-5	TRBD1	CASSTDRVVNQPQHF
TRBV13	TRBJ1-1	.	CASSSRTRVAVGTEAFF
TRBV6-5	TRBJ1-3	.	CASSYSILSADIYF
TRBV10-3	TRBJ2-7	.	CAISRDYEQYF
TRBV18	TRBJ1-1	.	CASSPQIIRGGTEAFF